This T cell receptor (beta chain) was recovered during a study of vaccination effects on CD4 cells after COVID-19. Study as a whole: Two doses of either BNT162b2 or mRNA-1273 were given to each participant. Study observations and caveats: Clones induced by infection and by vaccine showed marked clonal contraction late after vaccination.

ViraFEST expansion of antigen-specific CD4+ T cells with viral peptide pools preceded sequencing. CD4+ T cells were isolated after around 10 days of culture. People in the vaccine group had not been infected with SARS-CoV-2 before, and their nucleocapsid antibodies were negative. In the cultures, half the medium was exchanged for IL-2 medium on days 3 and 7. This clone appeared a few times. Its antigen is still unknown. CDR3 length equals 13 residues. V was clipped by 4 bases and J by 0 bases, with 6 bases between them. In germline, CDR1 is LNHDA, CDR2 SQIVND (reference sequence). TCRdb keeps only in-frame clones here, not all; method: immunoSEQ multiplex PCR. This table holds some 65,000 clones, approximately 76% found once.

The chain is built from TRBV19 and TRBJ1-1; D unclear. The sequence was obtained from a human donor who received a COVID-19 vaccine. Source: CD4+ T cells from PBMCs cultured with HCoV-NL63 spike peptides, taken before COVID-19 vaccination. CDR3 coding DNA: TGTGCCAGTAGTACGGGCATGAACACTGAAGCTTTCTTT. Its translation is CASSTGMNTEAFF.